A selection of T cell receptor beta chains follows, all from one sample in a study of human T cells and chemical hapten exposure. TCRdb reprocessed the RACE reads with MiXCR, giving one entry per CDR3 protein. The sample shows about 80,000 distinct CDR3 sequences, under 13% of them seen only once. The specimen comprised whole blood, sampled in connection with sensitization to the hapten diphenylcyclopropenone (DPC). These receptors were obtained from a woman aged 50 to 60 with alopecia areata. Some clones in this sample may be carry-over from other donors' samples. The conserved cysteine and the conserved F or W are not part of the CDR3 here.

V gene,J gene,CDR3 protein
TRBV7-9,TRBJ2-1,ASQRVDYNEQF
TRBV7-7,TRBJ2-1,ASSKSGSAYNEQF
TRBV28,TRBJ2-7,ASSFLLSSKSYEQY
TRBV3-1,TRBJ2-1,ASSQGNEQF
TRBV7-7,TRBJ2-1,ASSGTNSNEQF
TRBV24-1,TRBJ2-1,ATRGLYNEQF
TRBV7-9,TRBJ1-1,ASSYGGAGTTEAF
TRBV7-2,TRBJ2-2,ASSISGSNTGELF
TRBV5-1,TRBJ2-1,ASSPGTNEQF
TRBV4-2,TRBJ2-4,ASSQGAAGGSKNIQY
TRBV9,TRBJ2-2,ASSVDPPGTGELF
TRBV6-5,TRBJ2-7,ASSYGTPRHPYEQY
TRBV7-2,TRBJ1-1,ASIPHLQGIGEAF
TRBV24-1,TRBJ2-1,ATSEGTGTLSNEQF
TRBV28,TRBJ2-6,ASRRDGSSGANVLT
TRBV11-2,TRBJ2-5,ASSSLPTAIQETQY
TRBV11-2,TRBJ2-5,ASSPDRGSETQY
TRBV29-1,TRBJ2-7,SVGGQIYEQY
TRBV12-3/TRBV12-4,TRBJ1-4,ASSSTGGRNEKLF
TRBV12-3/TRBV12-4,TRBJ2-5,ASSLDGPQETQY
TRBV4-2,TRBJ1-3,ASSQEEGAKGNTIY
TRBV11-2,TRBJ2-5,ASSFAGARPRETQY
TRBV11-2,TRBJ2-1,ASSSQRNEQF
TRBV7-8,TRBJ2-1,ASSSGTSGRARDEQF
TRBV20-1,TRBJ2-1,SARGLNEQF
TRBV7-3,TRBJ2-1,ASSSRGLAGSGNEQF
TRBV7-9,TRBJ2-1,ASVLGDSSYNEQF
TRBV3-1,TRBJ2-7,ASSQVWTGEQY
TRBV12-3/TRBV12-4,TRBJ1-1,ASSLDGSTEAF
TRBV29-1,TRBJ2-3,SLYYRGRKDTQY
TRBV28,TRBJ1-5,ASSPNLGLAGQPQH
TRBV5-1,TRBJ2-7,ASSGTSGSSTEQY
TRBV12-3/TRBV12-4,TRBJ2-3,ASSLAAPGQY
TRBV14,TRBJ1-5,ASSPTGLNQPQH
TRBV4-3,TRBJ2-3,ASSGASDTQY
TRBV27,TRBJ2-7,ASSWGGAGASYEQY
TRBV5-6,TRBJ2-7,ASSLAPGAHEQY
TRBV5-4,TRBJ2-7,ASSMKVGSYEQY
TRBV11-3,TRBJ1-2,ASSLPPDGTGVANYGYT
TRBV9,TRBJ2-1,ASSPRTTNSYNEQF
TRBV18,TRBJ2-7,ASSPLGLAGVGTYEQY
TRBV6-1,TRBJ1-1,ASSPGQGWTEAF